The rows below give T cell receptor beta chains drawn from one sample of a study of blood T cell repertoires in COVID-19. The repertoire was sequenced with immunoSEQ multiplex PCR; TCRdb's copy has only in-frame clones and lacks some. Here the sample spans some 28,000 clones, roughly 87% being singletons. The sequencing sample was made of peripheral blood. The receptors shown here come from a human donor in a cohort sampled during active COVID-19. Both conserved end residues are part of each CDR3. D genes are given only for firm matches. Rows give clone size only sometimes, using once, few, many, or a class for an expanded clone.

cdr3_aa cdr3_nt j_call d_call v_call clone_size
CASSESSGYTDTQYF TGTGCCAGCAGTGAGTCTAGCGGGTACACAGATACGCAGTATTTT TRBJ2-3 TRBD2 TRBV6-1 NA
CASSLGQIGVNEQFF TGTGCCAGCAGCTTAGGGCAGATCGGGGTCAATGAGCAGTTCTTC TRBJ2-1 NA TRBV7-2 NA
CASSLDGMNTEAFF TGCGCCAGCAGCCTGGACGGGATGAACACTGAAGCTTTCTTT TRBJ1-1 NA TRBV4-3 NA
CASSLIVAGGNTGELFF TGTGCCAGCAGCTTAATCGTAGCGGGGGGGAACACCGGGGAGCTGTTTTTT TRBJ2-2 TRBD2 TRBV7-8 NA
CASSSGGWNTEAFF TGTGCCAGCAGCTCAGGGGGCTGGAACACTGAAGCTTTCTTT TRBJ1-1 TRBD1 TRBV7-9 NA
CASSLEGTGAYEQYF TGTGCCAGCAGCTTAGAGGGCACCGGGGCCTACGAGCAGTACTTC TRBJ2-7 NA TRBV7-6 NA
CASSLGTGGEASYEQYF TGTGCCAGCAGCTTGGGGACAGGGGGCGAAGCCTCCTACGAGCAGTACTTC TRBJ2-7 TRBD1 TRBV5-4 NA
CAWSRTDRGRGAEAFF TGTGCCTGGAGTAGAACGGACAGGGGGCGGGGGGCTGAAGCTTTCTTT TRBJ1-1 TRBD1 TRBV30 NA
CASSKRDRGRREQYF TGTGCCAGCAGCAAAAGGGACAGGGGGCGGCGCGAGCAGTACTTC TRBJ2-7 NA TRBV21-1 NA
CASSQGGQGDQPQHF TGTGCCAGCAGCCAAGGAGGACAGGGGGATCAGCCCCAGCATTTT TRBJ1-5 TRBD1 TRBV3-1/TRBV3-2 NA
CARAHGLNYGYTF TGTGCCAGAGCGCATGGGCTTAACTATGGCTACACCTTC TRBJ1-2 NA TRBV5-3 NA
CASSHIAGGREDTQYF TGTGCCAGCAGCCATATAGCGGGGGGGCGTGAAGATACGCAGTATTTT TRBJ2-3 TRBD2 TRBV11-2 NA
CASSYFDTAYEQYF TGTGCCAGCAGTTACTTTGACACCGCCTACGAGCAGTACTTC TRBJ2-7 NA TRBV6-2/TRBV6-3 once
CASSSSGVVQVEQYF TGTGCCAGCAGCTCATCCGGGGTAGTCCAGGTGGAGCAGTACTTC TRBJ2-7 NA TRBV7-9 NA
CASSLVSGDTQYF TGTGCCAGCAGCTTAGTTTCCGGGGATACGCAGTATTTT TRBJ2-3 NA TRBV7-3 NA
CASSPLLMSTDTQYF TGTGCCAGCTCACCACTTCTTATGAGCACAGATACGCAGTATTTT TRBJ2-3 NA TRBV18 NA
CASSDSHLGDQHF TGTGCCAGTAGTGACAGCCACCTAGGGGACCAGCATTTT TRBJ1-5 NA TRBV19 NA
CASSLILRTGQETQYF TGTGCCAGCAGCTTAATTCTCAGGACAGGCCAAGAGACCCAGTACTTC TRBJ2-5 TRBD1 TRBV7-9 NA
CATGDINTDTQYF TGTGCCACCGGGGACATAAACACAGATACGCAGTATTTT TRBJ2-3 NA TRBV15 once
CASSFLAGANSPLHF NA TRBJ1-6 NA TRBV28 NA
CASSQVTGSGNTIYF TGCGCCAGCAGCCAAGTGACAGGGAGTGGAAACACCATATATTTT TRBJ1-3 TRBD1 TRBV4-1 NA
CASSLTGTTEAFF TGTGCCAGCAGCCTAACAGGGACCACTGAAGCTTTCTTT TRBJ1-1 NA TRBV5-5 NA
CASSPSGFHMEDEQFF TGTGCCAGCAGTCCCTCCGGGTTTCACATGGAGGATGAGCAGTTCTTC TRBJ2-1 NA TRBV6-4 NA
CASSQDLASPDTQYF TGTGCCAGCAGCCAAGATTTGGCCTCACCAGATACGCAGTATTTT TRBJ2-3 NA TRBV3-1/TRBV3-2 NA
CASSLGQHYGYTF TGTGCCAGCAGCTTAGGACAGCACTATGGCTACACCTTC TRBJ1-2 NA TRBV7-2 NA
CASSPGVTEAFF TGTGCCAGCAGCCCAGGGGTTACTGAAGCTTTCTTT TRBJ1-1 NA TRBV6-5 NA
CAISVQGTYNEQFF TGTGCCATCAGTGTACAGGGGACATACAATGAGCAGTTCTTC TRBJ2-1 TRBD1 TRBV10-3 NA
CATSDPLSGGAHEQFF TGTGCCACCAGTGATCCCCTCAGCGGGGGGGCGCATGAGCAGTTCTTC TRBJ2-1 TRBD2 TRBV24-1 NA
CASRSLAGAKSSYNEQFF TGTGCCAGCAGGTCCCTAGCGGGGGCCAAGAGCTCCTACAATGAGCAGTTCTTC TRBJ2-1 TRBD2 TRBV7-8 once
CASSLGTGGRDTQYF TGTGCCAGCAGCTTAGGGACAGGGGGCAGAGATACGCAGTATTTT TRBJ2-3 TRBD1 TRBV7-6 NA
CASSSPLAGGTDTQYF TGTGCCAGCAGCTCGCCGCTAGCGGGGGGGACAGATACGCAGTATTTT TRBJ2-3 TRBD2 TRBV7-3 NA
CASSSAYSTDTQYF TGTGCCAGCAGCTCCGCCTATAGCACAGATACGCAGTATTTT TRBJ2-3 NA TRBV7-7 NA
CASSSRQGNNQPQHF TGTGCCAGTAGTTCCCGACAGGGGAACAATCAGCCCCAGCATTTT TRBJ1-5 TRBD1 TRBV19 NA
CASSSGGAYRNIQYF TGTGCCAGCAGTAGCGGGGGGGCTTATAGAAACATTCAGTACTTC TRBJ2-4 TRBD2 TRBV28 once
CASSQGTSGGQNEQFF TGCGCCAGCAGCCAAGGGACTAGCGGGGGGCAGAATGAGCAGTTCTTC TRBJ2-1 TRBD2 TRBV4-3 few
CASSMKTGGAGYGYTF TGTGCCAGTAGTATGAAGACAGGGGGCGCGGGCTATGGCTACACCTTC TRBJ1-2 TRBD1 TRBV19 NA
CASSRGDREHQPQHF TGTGCCAGCAGTAGGGGGGACAGGGAACATCAGCCCCAGCATTTT TRBJ1-5 TRBD1 TRBV28 NA
CASSFTGGDSPLHF TGTGCCAGCAGTTTTACAGGGGGGGATTCACCCCTCCACTTT TRBJ1-6 TRBD1 TRBV6-5 NA
CASSYSGGDNEQFF TGTGCCAGCAGCTATAGCGGGGGGGACAATGAGCAGTTCTTC TRBJ2-1 TRBD2 TRBV7-9 NA
CASSQWTGISGNTIYF TGTGCCAGCAGCCAATGGACAGGGATCTCTGGAAACACCATATATTTT TRBJ1-3 TRBD1 TRBV14 NA
CASSFGTGPNQPQHF TGTGCCAGCAGCTTCGGGACAGGGCCCAATCAGCCCCAGCATTTT TRBJ1-5 TRBD1 TRBV9 NA
CASSPTTGGRSEQYF TGTGCCAGCTCCCCCACCACGGGGGGACGGAGCGAGCAGTACTTC TRBJ2-7 TRBD2 TRBV18 once
CASTRGPSTDTQYF TGCGCCAGCACCCGCGGGCCCAGCACAGATACGCAGTATTTT TRBJ2-3 NA TRBV4-1 NA
CPWDSSNSPLHF TGTCCCTGGGACAGTAGCAATTCACCCCTCCACTTT TRBJ1-6 TRBD1 TRBV25-1 few
CASSHERGVTDTQYF TGTGCCAGCTCCCACGAGCGGGGGGTGACAGATACGCAGTATTTT TRBJ2-3 TRBD2 TRBV18 once
CASSYSRRQSNSPLHF TGTGCCAGCAGTTACTCGAGGCGGCAGAGCAATTCACCCCTCCACTTT TRBJ1-6 NA TRBV6-5 NA
CASSEGGGKVETQYF TGTGCCAGCAGCGAAGGGGGGGGTAAGGTGGAGACCCAGTACTTC TRBJ2-5 NA TRBV3-1/TRBV3-2 NA
CASSNPGQKNTGELFF TGTGCCAGCAGCAACCCGGGACAGAAAAACACCGGGGAGCTGTTTTTT TRBJ2-2 TRBD1 TRBV3-1/TRBV3-2 once
CASSPGQFEQFF TGCGCCAGCAGCCCGGGACAGTTTGAGCAGTTCTTC TRBJ2-1 TRBD1 TRBV4-1 NA
CASSLTGGLGYTF TGTGCCAGCAGCTTAACAGGGGGCCTTGGCTACACCTTC TRBJ1-2 TRBD1 TRBV7-3 NA
CASIREWGGKGSPLHF TGTGCCAGCATCCGGGAGTGGGGCGGTAAAGGTTCACCCCTCCACTTT TRBJ1-6 NA TRBV27 NA
CASRGTGATNEKLFF TGTGCCAGTAGGGGGACAGGGGCGACTAATGAAAAACTGTTTTTT TRBJ1-4 TRBD1 TRBV19 NA
CASNGQDYEQYF TGTGCCAGTAACGGACAGGACTACGAGCAGTACTTC TRBJ2-7 TRBD1 TRBV19 NA
CASSSDRASTGELFF TGTGCCAGCAGCTCAGACAGGGCTTCCACCGGGGAGCTGTTTTTT TRBJ2-2 TRBD1 TRBV11-1 NA
CATSDREGYGYTF TGTGCCACCAGTGATCGGGAGGGTTATGGCTACACCTTC TRBJ1-2 NA TRBV24-1 NA
CASSQADRGRNTIYF TGTGCCAGCAGCCAAGCCGACAGGGGGCGAAACACCATATATTTT TRBJ1-3 TRBD1 TRBV5-6 NA
CSVRTVEQYF TGCAGCGTACGGACAGTCGAGCAGTACTTC TRBJ2-7 NA TRBV29-1 NA
CASSLLTGGGGGYTF TGTGCCAGCAGTCTCCTGACAGGCGGGGGAGGTGGCTACACCTTC TRBJ1-2 NA TRBV28 NA
CASSQVPAWFYEQYF TGCGCCAGCAGCCAAGTGCCAGCGTGGTTCTACGAGCAGTACTTC TRBJ2-7 NA TRBV4-1 few